One and the same sample provided the 3 T cell receptor beta chains below, sequenced in a study of Ad26.COV2.S vaccination and SARS-CoV-2 variants. Treatment here: around 19 received Ad26.COV2.S at low or high dose, single or two shots; roughly five received placebo; per-sample allocation not given. At day 63 after the first vaccine or placebo injection, samples were drawn. The repertoire was sequenced with immunoSEQ multiplex PCR; TCRdb's copy has only in-frame clones and lacks some. The sample has about 350,000 clones; 86% are singletons. Sequenced here: peripheral blood, sampled in a trial of Ad26.COV2.S vaccine versus placebo. These receptors all stem from a person between 18 and 60 years old who received the Ad26.COV2.S COVID-19 vaccine or a placebo.

The J gene is TRBJ1-3, the V gene TRBV9; a possible D gene is TRBD1 (6 bases). The germline V gene encodes CDR1 SGDLS and CDR2 YYNGEE. Between the trimmed V and J ends, which lost 2 bases and 3 bases, there was a span of 9 bases. This CDR3 has 14 amino acids. The CDR3 DNA follows: TGTGCCAGCAGCGTTTACAGGGATGGAAACACCATATATTTT. It is translated as CASSVYRDGNTIYF.

This chain uses TRBV29-1 with TRBJ2-2; D is unclear. The CDR3 loop spans 15 amino acids. CDR1 is SQVTM, CDR2 ANQGSEA, per germline. Trimming stripped 0 bases from V and 3 bases from J, with 11 bases between. CDR3 nucleotide sequence: TGCAGCGTTGAAGAAAAGGCCACTTACACCGGGGAGCTGTTTTTT. Encoded protein: CSVEEKATYTGELFF.

CDR3 DNA sequence: TGCGCCAGCGGGATGAACACTGAAGCTTTCTTT. Protein product: CASGMNTEAFF. The chain links TRBV4-1 to TRBJ1-1; no reliable D call. Germline V gives CDR1 MGHRA, CDR2 YSYEKL. The CDR3 is 11 amino acids. V was cut by 8 bases and J by 0 bases, with 4 bases left in between.